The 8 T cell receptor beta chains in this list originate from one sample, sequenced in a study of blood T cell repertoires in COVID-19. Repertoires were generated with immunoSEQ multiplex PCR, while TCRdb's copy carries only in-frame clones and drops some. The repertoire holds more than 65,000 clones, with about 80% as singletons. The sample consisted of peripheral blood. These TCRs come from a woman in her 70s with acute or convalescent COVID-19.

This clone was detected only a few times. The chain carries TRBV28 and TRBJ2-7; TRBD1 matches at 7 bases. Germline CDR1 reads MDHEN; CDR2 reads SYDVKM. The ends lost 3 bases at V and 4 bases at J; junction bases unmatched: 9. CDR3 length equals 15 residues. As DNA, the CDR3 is TGTGCCAGCAGTTTCCCCGGACAGGCGATATACGAGCAGTACTTC. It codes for CASSFPGQAIYEQYF.

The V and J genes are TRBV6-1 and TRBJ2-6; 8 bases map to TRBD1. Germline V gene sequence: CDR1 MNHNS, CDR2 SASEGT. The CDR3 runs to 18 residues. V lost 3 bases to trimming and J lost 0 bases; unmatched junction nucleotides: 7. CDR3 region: CASSEDRVGHSGANVLTF. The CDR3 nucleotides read TGTGCCAGCAGTGAGGACAGGGTAGGGCACTCTGGGGCCAACGTCCTGACTTTC.

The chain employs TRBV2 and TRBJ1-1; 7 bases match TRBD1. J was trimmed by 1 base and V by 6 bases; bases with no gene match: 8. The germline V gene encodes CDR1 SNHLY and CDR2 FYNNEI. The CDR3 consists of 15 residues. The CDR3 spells CASRGDRAANTEAFF. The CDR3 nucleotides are TGTGCCAGCAGGGGAGACAGGGCCGCGAACACTGAAGCTTTCTTT.

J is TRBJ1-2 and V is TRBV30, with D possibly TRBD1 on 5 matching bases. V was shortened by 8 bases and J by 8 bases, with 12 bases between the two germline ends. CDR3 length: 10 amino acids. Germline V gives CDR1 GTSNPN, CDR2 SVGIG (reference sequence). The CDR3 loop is CAPAGEGYTF. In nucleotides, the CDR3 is TGTGCCCCCGCGGGGGAAGGCTACACCTTC. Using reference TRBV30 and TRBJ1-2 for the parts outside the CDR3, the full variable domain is SQTIHQWPATLVQPVGSPLSLECTVEGTSNPNLYWYRQAAGRGLQLLFYSVGIGQISSEVPQNLSASRPQDRQFILSSKKLLLSDSGFYLCAPAGEGYTFGSGTRLTVV.

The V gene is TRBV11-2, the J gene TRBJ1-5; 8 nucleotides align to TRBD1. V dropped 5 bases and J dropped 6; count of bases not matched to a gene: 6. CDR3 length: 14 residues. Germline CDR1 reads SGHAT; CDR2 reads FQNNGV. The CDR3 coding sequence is TGTGCCAGCAGCCACGGGACAGGTGTTCAGCCCCAGCATTTT. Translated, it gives CASSHGTGVQPQHF.

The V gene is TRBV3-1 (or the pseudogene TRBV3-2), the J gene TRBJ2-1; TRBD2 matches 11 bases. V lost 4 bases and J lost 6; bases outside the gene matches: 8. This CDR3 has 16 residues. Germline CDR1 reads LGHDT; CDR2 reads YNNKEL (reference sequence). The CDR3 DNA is TGTGCCAGCAGCCCCCCCGCTAGCGGGAGGAGCAATGAGCAGTTCTTC. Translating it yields CASSPPASGRSNEQFF.

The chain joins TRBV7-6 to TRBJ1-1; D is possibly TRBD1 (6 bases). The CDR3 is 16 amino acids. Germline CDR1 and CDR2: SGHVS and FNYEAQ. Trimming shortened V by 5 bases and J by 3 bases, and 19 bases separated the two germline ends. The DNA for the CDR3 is TGTGCCAGCAGCGGGGGCCAGGGTGTGTCGCACACTGAAGCTTTCTTT. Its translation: CASSGGQGVSHTEAFF.

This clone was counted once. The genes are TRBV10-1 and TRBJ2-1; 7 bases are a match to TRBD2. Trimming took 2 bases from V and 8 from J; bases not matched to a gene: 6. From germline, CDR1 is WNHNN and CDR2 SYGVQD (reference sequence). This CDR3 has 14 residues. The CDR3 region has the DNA TGCGCCAGCAGTGAGGGCGGGAGTACGTATGAGCAGTTCTTC. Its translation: CASSEGGSTYEQFF.